These T cell receptor beta chains were read from a single sample in a study of shared clonotypes between healthy human individuals. Profiled with immunoSEQ multiplex PCR; TCRdb holds only in-frame clones, not every one. Among about 2.4 million clones listed, more than 80% were seen once. The sample consisted of naive CD4+ T cells sorted from blood. All receptors come from a young man in good health. Each CDR3 is given with its conserved first and last residue. The D gene is left open where the match is weak. Size values are once, few and many counts, or a class for expanded clones, and some rows have none.

v_call	cdr3_length	d_call	clone_size	j_call	cdr3_nt	cdr3_aa
TRBV19	16	TRBD2	-	TRBJ2-1	TGTGCCAGTAGTATACAGTTAGCGGGAGGCTACAATGAGCAGTTCTTC	CASSIQLAGGYNEQFF
TRBV9	15	TRBD1	-	TRBJ2-2	TGTGCCAGCACCGACAGGGGCTCCTTAACCGGGGAGCTGTTTTTT	CASTDRGSLTGELFF
TRBV5-4	15	-	-	TRBJ1-6	TGTGCCAGCAGCTCAAAAAAAAACAGGGATTCACCCCTCCACTTT	CASSSKKNRDSPLHF
TRBV10-1	12	-	few	TRBJ1-3	TGCGCCAGCAGCGATACTGGAAACACCATATATTTT	CASSDTGNTIYF
TRBV30	15	TRBD2	-	TRBJ2-2	TGTGCCTGGAGTGCTAGCGGGACTAACACCGGGGAGCTGTTTTTT	CAWSASGTNTGELFF
TRBV7-2	13	-	-	TRBJ1-5	TGTGCCAGCAGCTTAGCGCTGGGGCAGCCCCAGCATTTT	CASSLALGQPQHF
TRBV19	16	-	-	TRBJ2-2	TGTGCCAGTAGGGAGTACGGGGGCCTGAACACCGGGGAGCTGTTTTTT	CASREYGGLNTGELFF
TRBV9	13	-	-	TRBJ2-5	TGTGCCAGCAGCCTCACAGGGCTGGAGACCCAGTACTTC	CASSLTGLETQYF
TRBV2	13	-	-	TRBJ1-1	TGTGCCAGCAGTCTTGGACAGAACACTGAAGCTTTCTTT	CASSLGQNTEAFF
TRBV29-1	11	-	-	TRBJ2-3	TGCAGCCGAGCTATGGTAGATACGCAGTATTTT	CSRAMVDTQYF
TRBV7-2	14	TRBD2	-	TRBJ2-2	TGTGCCAGCAGCCCGCGACTAGCGCCCGGGGAGCTGTTTTTT	CASSPRLAPGELFF
TRBV1	15	-	once	TRBJ2-7	TGCACCAGCAGCTACCCCCGACCGAACTCCTACGAGCAGTACTTC	CTSSYPRPNSYEQYF
TRBV30	10	-	-	TRBJ2-5	TGTGCCTGCCAACAAGAGACCCAGTACTTC	CACQQETQYF
TRBV7-8	14	-	-	TRBJ2-7	TGTGCCAGCAGCTTAGACAGGGGGGGATACGAGCAGTACTTC	CASSLDRGGYEQYF